The present T cell receptor (beta chain) was sequenced within a study of T cell repertoires and HLA-DP antigens. About the study: Sorted CD137+CD4+ samples averaged 218.4 ng DNA; pre-culture CD4+ samples, about 1,200 ng.

For pre-culture CD4+ samples, the target was 200,000 to 250,000 T cell genomes. TCRdb's table, derived via immunoSEQ multiplex PCR, lists solely in-frame clones and lacks some. The data hold around 110,000 clones, with nearly 95% observed a single time. The CDR3 has 14 residues. Germline lookup yields CDR1 SGHTS and CDR2 YDEGEE. V gave up 5 bases and J gave up 5 bases; unmatched junction bases: 5. Findings and caveats of the study: Clones undetected before culture averaged about 40% against one allele and 50.6% against the other. A non-physiological HeLa system presented antigen to total CD4+ responders.

To note about this clone: No antigen is known for it.

The sequence was collected from a woman under 30 in good health and CMV-seronegative. The chain carries TRBV5-8 and TRBJ2-1, with TRBD2 matching 9 bases. Sequenced material: CD4+ T cells from PBMCs. CDR3 coding DNA: TGTGCCAGCAGGGCGGGGGGGCTCAACAATGAGCAGTTCTTC. This sequence encodes CASRAGGLNNEQFF.